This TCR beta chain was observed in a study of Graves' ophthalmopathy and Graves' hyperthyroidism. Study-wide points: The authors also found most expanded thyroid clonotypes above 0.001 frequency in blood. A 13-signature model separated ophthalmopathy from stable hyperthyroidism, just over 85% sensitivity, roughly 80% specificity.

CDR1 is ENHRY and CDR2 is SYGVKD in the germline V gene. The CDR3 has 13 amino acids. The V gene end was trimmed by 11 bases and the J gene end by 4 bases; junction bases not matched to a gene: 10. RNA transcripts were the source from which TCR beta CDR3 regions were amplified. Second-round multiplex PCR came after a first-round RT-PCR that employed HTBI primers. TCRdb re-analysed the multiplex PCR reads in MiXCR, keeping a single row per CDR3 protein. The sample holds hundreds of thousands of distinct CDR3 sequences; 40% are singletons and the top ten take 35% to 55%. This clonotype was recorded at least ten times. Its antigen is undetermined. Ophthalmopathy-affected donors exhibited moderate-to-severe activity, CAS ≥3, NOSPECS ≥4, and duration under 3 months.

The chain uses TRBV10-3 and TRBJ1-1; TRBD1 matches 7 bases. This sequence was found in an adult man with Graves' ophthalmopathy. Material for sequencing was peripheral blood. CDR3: CASKSGGATEAFF. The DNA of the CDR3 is TGTGCCTCCAAGTCAGGGGGGGCCACTGAAGCTTTCTTT.